This T cell receptor (beta chain) was sequenced during a study of T-cell reconstitution after alpha-beta-depleted transplantation in children. The table lists this clonotype with many counts. The CDR3 is made up of 14 amino acids. The J segment lost 4 bases and the V segment lost 0 bases, leaving 1 base of the junction unmatched. Germline values: CDR1 GTSNPN, CDR2 SVGIG (reference sequence). Unique molecular identifiers tagged the TCRbeta library. TCRdb fed the PCR reads into MiXCR, producing one record per CDR3 protein. The profile shows about 110,000 distinct CDR3 sequences, approximately 10% of them singletons.

The sequence was obtained from a human donor who donated a stem cell graft to a child with acute lymphoblastic leukemia. The V call is TRBV30, the J call TRBJ2-7; TRBD2 matches at 12 bases. Sequences were derived from PBMCs from the stem cell graft donor, sampled from the stem cell graft. CDR3 bases: TGTGCCTGGAGTGTACTAGCGGGGGGATACGAGCAGTACTTC. This codes for CAWSVLAGGYEQYF.